These T cell receptor beta chains were read from a single sample in a study of CD8 T cells in Susac syndrome. TCRdb called the immunoSEQ multiplex PCR reads again in MiXCR, with one record for every CDR3 protein. The sample lists about 200,000 distinct CDR3 sequences; approximately 95% were seen once. Sequenced material: CD4+ T cells from PBMCs. The receptors were gathered from a human donor in good health. The CDR3 runs from the conserved cysteine through the conserved F or W. Fields, in order: CDR3 length, D gene, V gene, clone size, J gene, CDR3 DNA, CDR3 protein. The D gene is left open where the match is weak. Some rows have no size entry. The others give once, few or many, or a class for an expanded clone.

>13|-|TRBV3-1|once|TRBJ1-5
TGTGCCAGCAGCCAAGTGGGATTTCAGCCCCAGCATTTT
CASSQVGFQPQHF
>17|TRBD1|TRBV4-3|once|TRBJ1-2
TGCGCCAGCAGCCAAGGGCCGTCACCGGGACAGGGTGATGGCTACACCTTC
CASSQGPSPGQGDGYTF
>12|-|TRBV29-1|-|TRBJ2-1
TGCAGCGTTGAAAGGCAGCCCAATGAGCAGTTCTTC
CSVERQPNEQFF
>13|-|TRBV7-9|-|TRBJ1-5
TGTGCCAGCAGAAATGACAGGAACCAGCCCCAGCATTTT
CASRNDRNQPQHF
>13|-|TRBV29-1|once|TRBJ1-2
TGCAGCGTTGAAGTTAAGACCGGGTATGGCTACACCTTC
CSVEVKTGYGYTF
>13|-|TRBV23-1|-|TRBJ1-5
TGCGCCAGGGGTAGGGGAGAACGACAGCCCCAGCATTTT
CARGRGERQPQHF
>18|-|TRBV29-1|-|TRBJ2-2
TGCAGCGTTGGACAGGGATGGGGCGGGAGTACGGGTTCCGGGGAGCTGTTTTTT
CSVGQGWGGSTGSGELFF
>15|TRBD2|TRBV3-1|-|TRBJ2-2
TGTGCCAGCAGCCGCGGAGCTAGCGGTACCGGGGAGCTGTTTTTT
CASSRGASGTGELFF
>15|TRBD1|TRBV3-1|-|TRBJ2-5
TGTGCCAGCAGCTCAACCGGGACAGGGAAGGAGACCCAGTACTTC
CASSSTGTGKETQYF
>14|-|TRBV5-1|-|TRBJ2-7
TGCGCCAGCAGCTTGGACAGGGCCTCCTACGAGCAGTACTTC
CASSLDRASYEQYF
>13|TRBD2|TRBV29-1|-|TRBJ2-1
TGCAGCGGGATGGGGACTAGCCACAATGAGCAGTTCTTC
CSGMGTSHNEQFF
>15|-|TRBV2|-|TRBJ2-2
TGTGCCAGCAGTGAAGCGGGAGGGAACACCGGGGAGCTGTTTTTT
CASSEAGGNTGELFF
>12|-|TRBV7-9|-|TRBJ1-3
TGTGCCAGCAGCCCTCTGGGAAACACCATATATTTT
CASSPLGNTIYF
>15|-|TRBV4-3|once|TRBJ2-5
TGCGCCAGCAGCCAAGATTTAGGGGACCAAGAGACCCAGTACTTC
CASSQDLGDQETQYF
>15|TRBD1|TRBV3-1|-|TRBJ2-3
TGTGCCAGCAGCCAAGAGGACAGGGGGGGGTATACGCAGTATTTT
CASSQEDRGGYTQYF
>14|-|TRBV9|-|TRBJ1-1
TGTGCCAGCAGCGTGGGACCGATGAACACTGAAGCTTTCTTT
CASSVGPMNTEAFF
>12|-|TRBV20-1|-|TRBJ2-3
TGCAGTGAGGACGGGCGCACAGATACGCAGTATTTT
CSEDGRTDTQYF
>11|-|TRBV7-2|-|TRBJ2-7
TGTGCCAGCAGCCGCTCCTACGAGCAGTACTTC
CASSRSYEQYF
>11|-|TRBV5-1|-|TRBJ2-1
TGCGCCAGCAGCGCCGGAGGTGAGCAGTTCTTC
CASSAGGEQFF
>17|-|TRBV7-9|once|TRBJ2-5
TGTGCCAGCAGCAACCTTCAGGGGATCCCTTTCCAAGAGACCCAGTACTTC
CASSNLQGIPFQETQYF
>12|TRBD1|TRBV11-2|few|TRBJ2-1
TGTGCCAGCAGCTTAGATCGGGACAGTGAGTTCTTC
CASSLDRDSEFF
>12|-|TRBV4-3|-|TRBJ2-3
TGCGCCAGCAGCCAATTCCAAGATACGCAGTATTTT
CASSQFQDTQYF
>17|TRBD1|TRBV27|-|TRBJ1-1
TGTGCCAGCAGTTTAATTGCGGGACAGGGGATTAACACTGAAGCTTTCTTT
CASSLIAGQGINTEAFF
>13|-|TRBV20-1|-|TRBJ2-3
TGCAGTGCTACCCCAGATGGCACAGATACGCAGTATTTT
CSATPDGTDTQYF
>13|-|TRBV9|-|TRBJ2-1
TGTGCCAGCAGCACTACCCCGGTGGGCGAGCAGTTCTTC
CASSTTPVGEQFF
>12|-|TRBV12-3/TRBV12-4|-|TRBJ1-5
TGTGCCAGCAGTTTAGACAGGGTGACCCAGCATTTT
CASSLDRVTQHF
>13|-|TRBV27|-|TRBJ2-5
TGTGCCAGCAGTGGGGGGCAGTGGGAGACCCAGTACTTC
CASSGGQWETQYF
>14|-|TRBV7-3|-|TRBJ2-1
TGTGCCAGCAGCCCCCCAGGCAAGCGATTTGAGCAGTTCTTC
CASSPPGKRFEQFF
>13|-|TRBV24-1|-|TRBJ2-1
TGTGCCACCAGTAGGGGGGCCTACAATGAGCAGTTCTTC
CATSRGAYNEQFF
>13|-|TRBV6-6|-|TRBJ1-5
TGTGCCAGCAGACCTACACCCCAGGAGGCCCAGCATTTT
CASRPTPQEAQHF
>16|-|TRBV14|-|TRBJ2-6
TGTGCCCTGACGACGCCATCCGTGGCTGGGGCCAACGTCCTGACTTTC
CALTTPSVAGANVLTF
>14|TRBD1|TRBV20-1|-|TRBJ2-1
TGCAGTGCCCCGCCCCGGGACAGGGGTTATGAGCAGTTCTTC
CSAPPRDRGYEQFF
>13|-|TRBV3-1|few|TRBJ2-5
TGTGCCAGCAGCCAAGCTCGGCAAGAGACCCAGTACTTC
CASSQARQETQYF
>12|-|TRBV12-3/TRBV12-4|-|TRBJ2-5
TGTGCCAGCACAACGGTCCAAGAGACCCAGTACTTC
CASTTVQETQYF
>13|-|TRBV20-1|-|TRBJ1-2
TGCAGTGCTAGGGGTCAAAGAGTTTATGGCTACACCTTC
CSARGQRVYGYTF
>15|-|TRBV19|-|TRBJ1-5
TGTGCCAGTAGTATGGAGGGTCCCCACAATCAGCCCCAGCATTTT
CASSMEGPHNQPQHF
>15|-|TRBV20-1|-|TRBJ2-3
TGCAGTGCTAGCTCCTTGAGCGGCAGCACAGATACGCAGTATTTT
CSASSLSGSTDTQYF
>14|-|TRBV5-6|-|TRBJ1-1
TGTGCCAGCAGGCAAGGACGGCTGAACACTGAAGCTTTCTTT
CASRQGRLNTEAFF
>16|TRBD2|TRBV6-2/TRBV6-3|-|TRBJ2-1
TGTGCCAGCAGTCCCCTAGCGGGGTTCTCCTACAATGAGCAGTTCTTC
CASSPLAGFSYNEQFF
>16|-|TRBV9|-|TRBJ2-6
TGTGCCAGCAGCGTCGAACGGGGGTTAGGGGCCAACGTCCTGACTTTC
CASSVERGLGANVLTF